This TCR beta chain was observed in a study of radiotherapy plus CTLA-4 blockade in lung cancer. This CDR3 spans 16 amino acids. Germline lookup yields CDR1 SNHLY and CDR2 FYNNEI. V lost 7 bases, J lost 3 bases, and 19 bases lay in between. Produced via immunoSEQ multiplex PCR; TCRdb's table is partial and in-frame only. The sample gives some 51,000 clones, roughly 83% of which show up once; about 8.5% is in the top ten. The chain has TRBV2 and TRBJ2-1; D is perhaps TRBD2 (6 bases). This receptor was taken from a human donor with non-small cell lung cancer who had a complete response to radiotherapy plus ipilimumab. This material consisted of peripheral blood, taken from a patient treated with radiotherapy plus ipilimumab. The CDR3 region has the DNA TGTGCCAGCATCCGACCGGGGACGGGAGTCTACAATGAGCAGTTCTTC. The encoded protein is CASIRPGTGVYNEQFF.